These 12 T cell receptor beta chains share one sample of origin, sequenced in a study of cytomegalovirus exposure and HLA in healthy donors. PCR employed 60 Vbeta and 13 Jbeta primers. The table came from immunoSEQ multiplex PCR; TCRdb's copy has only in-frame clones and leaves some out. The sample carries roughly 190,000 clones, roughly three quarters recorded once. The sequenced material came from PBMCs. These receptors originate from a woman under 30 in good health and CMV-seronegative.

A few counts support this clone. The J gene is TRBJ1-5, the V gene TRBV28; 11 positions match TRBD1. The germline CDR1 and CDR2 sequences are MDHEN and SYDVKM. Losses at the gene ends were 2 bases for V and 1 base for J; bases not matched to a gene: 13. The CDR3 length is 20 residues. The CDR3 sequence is CASSLESGYGTGGSNQPQHF. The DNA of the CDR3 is TGTGCCAGCAGTTTAGAATCCGGCTACGGGACAGGGGGGAGCAATCAGCCCCAGCATTTT.

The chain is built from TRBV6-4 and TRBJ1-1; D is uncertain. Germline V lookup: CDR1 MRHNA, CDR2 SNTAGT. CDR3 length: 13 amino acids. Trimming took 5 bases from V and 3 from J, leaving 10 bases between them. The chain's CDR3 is CASSTSRDTEAFF. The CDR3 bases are TGTGCCAGCAGTACCTCGAGGGACACTGAAGCTTTCTTT.

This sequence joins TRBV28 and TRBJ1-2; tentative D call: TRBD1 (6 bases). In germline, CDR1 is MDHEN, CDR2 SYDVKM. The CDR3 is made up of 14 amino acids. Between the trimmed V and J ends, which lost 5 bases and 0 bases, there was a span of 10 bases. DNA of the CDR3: TGTGCCAGCAGTCGGCAGGGGACTAACTATGGCTACACCTTC. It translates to CASSRQGTNYGYTF.

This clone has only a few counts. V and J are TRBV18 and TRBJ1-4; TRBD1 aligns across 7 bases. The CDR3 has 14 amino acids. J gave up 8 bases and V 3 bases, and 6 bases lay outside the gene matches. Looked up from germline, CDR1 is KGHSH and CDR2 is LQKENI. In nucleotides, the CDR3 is TGTGCCAGCTCACCCAAGACAGGGCAGGAAAAACTGTTTTTT. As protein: CASSPKTGQEKLFF. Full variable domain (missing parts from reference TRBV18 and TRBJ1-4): NAGVMQNPRHLVRRRGQEARLRCSPMKGHSHVYWYRQLPEEGLKFMVYLQKENIIDESGMPKERFSAEFPKEGPSILRIQQVVRGDSAAYFCASSPKTGQEKLFFGSGTQLSVL.

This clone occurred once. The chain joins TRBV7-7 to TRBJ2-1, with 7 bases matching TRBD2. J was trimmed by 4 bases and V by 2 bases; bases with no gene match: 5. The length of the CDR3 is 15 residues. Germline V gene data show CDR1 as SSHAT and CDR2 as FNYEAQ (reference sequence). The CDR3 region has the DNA TGTGCCAGCAGCTTAATGGCGGGGGATTACAATGAGCAGTTCTTC. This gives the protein CASSLMAGDYNEQFF.

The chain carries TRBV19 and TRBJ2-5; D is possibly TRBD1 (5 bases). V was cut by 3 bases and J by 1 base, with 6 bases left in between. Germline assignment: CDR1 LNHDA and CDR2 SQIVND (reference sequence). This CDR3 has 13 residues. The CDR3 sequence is CASSIQGQETQYF. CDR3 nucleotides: TGTGCCAGTAGTATTCAGGGCCAAGAGACCCAGTACTTC.

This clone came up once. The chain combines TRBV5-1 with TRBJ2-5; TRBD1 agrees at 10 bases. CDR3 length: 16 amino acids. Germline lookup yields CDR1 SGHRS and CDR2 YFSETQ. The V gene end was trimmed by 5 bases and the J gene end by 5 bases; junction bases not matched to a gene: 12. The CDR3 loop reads CASRVSTGGGGETQYF. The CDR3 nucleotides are TGCGCCAGCAGAGTTTCGACAGGGGGCGGGGGGGAGACCCAGTACTTC.

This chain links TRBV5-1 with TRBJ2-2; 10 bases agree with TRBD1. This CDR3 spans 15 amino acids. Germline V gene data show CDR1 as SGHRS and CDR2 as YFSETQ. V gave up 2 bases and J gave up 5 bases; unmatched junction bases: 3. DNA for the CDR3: TGCGCCAGCAGCTTAGACAGGGGGCTAACCGGGGAGCTGTTTTTT. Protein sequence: CASSLDRGLTGELFF.

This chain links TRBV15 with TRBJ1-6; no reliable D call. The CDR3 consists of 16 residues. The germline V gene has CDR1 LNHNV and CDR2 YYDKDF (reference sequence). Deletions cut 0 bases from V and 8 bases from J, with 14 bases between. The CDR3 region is CATSRDYLTADSPLHF. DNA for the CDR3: TGTGCCACCAGCAGAGATTATTTAACGGCGGATTCACCCCTCCACTTT.

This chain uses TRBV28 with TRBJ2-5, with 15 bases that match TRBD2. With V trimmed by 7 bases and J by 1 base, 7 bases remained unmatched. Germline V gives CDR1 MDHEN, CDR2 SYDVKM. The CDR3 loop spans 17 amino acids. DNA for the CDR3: TGTGCCAGCACCTGGACTAGCGGGAGGGCCGGCCAAGAGACCCAGTACTTC. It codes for CASTWTSGRAGQETQYF. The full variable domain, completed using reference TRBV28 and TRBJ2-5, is DVKVTQSSRYLVKRTGEKVFLECVQDMDHENMFWYRQDPGLGLRLIYFSYDVKMKEKGDIPEGYSVSREKKERFSLILESASTNQTSMYLCASTWTSGRAGQETQYFGPGTRLLVL.

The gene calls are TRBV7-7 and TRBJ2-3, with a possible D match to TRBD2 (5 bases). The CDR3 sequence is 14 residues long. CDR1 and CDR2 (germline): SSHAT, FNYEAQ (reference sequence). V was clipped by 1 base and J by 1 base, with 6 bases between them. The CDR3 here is CASSLGGRTDTQYF. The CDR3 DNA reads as TGTGCCAGCAGCTTAGGAGGGCGCACAGATACGCAGTATTTT.

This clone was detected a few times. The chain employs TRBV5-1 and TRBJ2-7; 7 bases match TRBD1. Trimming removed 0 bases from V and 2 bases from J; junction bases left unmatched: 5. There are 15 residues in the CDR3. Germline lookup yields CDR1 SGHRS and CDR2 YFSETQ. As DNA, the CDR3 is TGCGCCAGCAGCTTGGACGGCAGGGGGACCTACGAGCAGTACTTC. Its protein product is CASSLDGRGTYEQYF.